The sequence of this T cell receptor (beta chain) was determined in a study of CD8 T cells in ankylosing spondylitis. Findings and limits, study-wide: The study looked at matched synovial fluid samples from ankylosing spondylitis patients. Disease-linked clones were reported to be significantly enriched there.

TCRdb ran MiXCR on the 5' RACE reads and lists one entry per CDR3 protein. The sample holds under 250,000 distinct CDR3 sequences, about 10% seen once. In the case of this clonotype: The antigen remains undetermined.

Per the germline V gene, CDR1 is SGHRS and CDR2 is YFSETQ. V lost 2 bases to trimming and J lost 3 bases; unmatched junction nucleotides: 4. The length of the CDR3 is 14 residues. Specimen: blood, either unsorted or a sorted T cell fraction (not recorded which). This rearrangement joins TRBV5-1 to TRBJ2-5, with 7 bases that match TRBD1. This clonotype originated in a male donor with ankylosing spondylitis or in good health (not recorded which). The CDR3 DNA reads as TGCGCCAGCAGCTTAGGGACAGCCGAAGAGACCCAGTACTTC. Its protein product is CASSLGTAEETQYF.